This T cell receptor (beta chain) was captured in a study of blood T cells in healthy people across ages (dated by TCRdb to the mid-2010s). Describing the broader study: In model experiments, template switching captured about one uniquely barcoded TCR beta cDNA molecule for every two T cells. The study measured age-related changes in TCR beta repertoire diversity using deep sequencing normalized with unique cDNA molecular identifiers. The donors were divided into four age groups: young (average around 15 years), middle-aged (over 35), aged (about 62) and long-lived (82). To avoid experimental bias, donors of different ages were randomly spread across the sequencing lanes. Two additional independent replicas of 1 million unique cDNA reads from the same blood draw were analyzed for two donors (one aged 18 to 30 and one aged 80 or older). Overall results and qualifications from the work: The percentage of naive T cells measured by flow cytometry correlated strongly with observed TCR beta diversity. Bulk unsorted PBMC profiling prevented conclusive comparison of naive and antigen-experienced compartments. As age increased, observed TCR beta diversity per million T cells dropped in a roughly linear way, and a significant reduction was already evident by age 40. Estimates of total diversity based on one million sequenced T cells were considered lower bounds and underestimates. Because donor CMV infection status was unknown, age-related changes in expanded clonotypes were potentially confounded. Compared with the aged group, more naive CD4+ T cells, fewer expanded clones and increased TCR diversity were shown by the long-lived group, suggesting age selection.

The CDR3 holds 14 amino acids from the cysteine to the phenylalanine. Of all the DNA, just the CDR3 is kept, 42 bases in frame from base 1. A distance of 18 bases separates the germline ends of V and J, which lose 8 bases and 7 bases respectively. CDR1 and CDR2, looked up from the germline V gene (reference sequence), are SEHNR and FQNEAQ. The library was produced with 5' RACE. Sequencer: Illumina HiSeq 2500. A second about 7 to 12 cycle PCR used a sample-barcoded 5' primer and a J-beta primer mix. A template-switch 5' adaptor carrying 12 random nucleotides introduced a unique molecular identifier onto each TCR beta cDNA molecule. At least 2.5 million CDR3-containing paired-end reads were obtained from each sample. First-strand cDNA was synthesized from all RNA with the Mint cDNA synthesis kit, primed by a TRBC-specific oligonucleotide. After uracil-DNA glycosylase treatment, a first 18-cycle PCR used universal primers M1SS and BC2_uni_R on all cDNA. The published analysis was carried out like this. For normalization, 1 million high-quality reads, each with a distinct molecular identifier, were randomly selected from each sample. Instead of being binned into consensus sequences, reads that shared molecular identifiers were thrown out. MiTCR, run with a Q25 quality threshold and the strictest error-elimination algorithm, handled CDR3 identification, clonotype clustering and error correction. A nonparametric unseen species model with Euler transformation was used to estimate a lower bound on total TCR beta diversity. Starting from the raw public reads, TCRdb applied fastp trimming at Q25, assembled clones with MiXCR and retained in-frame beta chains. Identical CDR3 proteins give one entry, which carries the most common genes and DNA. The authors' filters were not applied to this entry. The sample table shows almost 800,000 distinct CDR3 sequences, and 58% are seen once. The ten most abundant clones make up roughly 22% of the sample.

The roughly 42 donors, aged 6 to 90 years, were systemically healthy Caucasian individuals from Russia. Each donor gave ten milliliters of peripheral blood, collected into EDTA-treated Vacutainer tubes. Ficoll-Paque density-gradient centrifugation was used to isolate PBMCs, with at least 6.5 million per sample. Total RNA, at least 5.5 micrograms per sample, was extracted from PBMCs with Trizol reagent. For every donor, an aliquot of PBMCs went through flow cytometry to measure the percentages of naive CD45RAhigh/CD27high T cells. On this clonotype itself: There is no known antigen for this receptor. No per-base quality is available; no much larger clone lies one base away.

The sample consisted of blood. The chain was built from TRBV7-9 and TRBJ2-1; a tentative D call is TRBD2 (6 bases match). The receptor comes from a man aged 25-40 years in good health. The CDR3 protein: CASGPPGAGNEQFF. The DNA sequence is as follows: TGTGCCAGCGGACCCCCGGGAGCTGGAAATGAGCAGTTCTTC.